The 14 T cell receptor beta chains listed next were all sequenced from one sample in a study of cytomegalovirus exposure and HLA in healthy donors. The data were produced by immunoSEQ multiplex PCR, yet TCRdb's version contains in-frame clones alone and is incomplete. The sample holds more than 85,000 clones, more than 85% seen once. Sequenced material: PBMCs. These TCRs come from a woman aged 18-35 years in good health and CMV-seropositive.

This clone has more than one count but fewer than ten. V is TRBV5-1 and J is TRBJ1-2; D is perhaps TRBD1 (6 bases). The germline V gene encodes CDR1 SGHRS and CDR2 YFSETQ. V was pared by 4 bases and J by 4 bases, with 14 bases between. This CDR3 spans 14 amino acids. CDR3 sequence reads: CASSVLNRAYGYTF. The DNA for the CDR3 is TGCGCCAGCAGCGTCCTCAACAGGGCCTATGGCTACACCTTC.

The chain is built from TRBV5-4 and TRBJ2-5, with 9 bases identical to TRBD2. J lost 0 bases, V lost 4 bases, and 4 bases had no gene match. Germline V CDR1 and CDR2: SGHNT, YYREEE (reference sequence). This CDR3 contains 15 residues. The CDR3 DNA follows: TGTGCCAGCAGCCCCGGACTAGCGAACCAAGAGACCCAGTACTTC. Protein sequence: CASSPGLANQETQYF. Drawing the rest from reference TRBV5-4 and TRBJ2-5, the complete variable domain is ETGVTQSPTHLIKTRGQQVTLRCSSQSGHNTVSWYQQALGQGPQFIFQYYREEENGRGNFPPRFSGLQFPNYSSELNVNALELDDSALYLCASSPGLANQETQYFGPGTRLLVL.

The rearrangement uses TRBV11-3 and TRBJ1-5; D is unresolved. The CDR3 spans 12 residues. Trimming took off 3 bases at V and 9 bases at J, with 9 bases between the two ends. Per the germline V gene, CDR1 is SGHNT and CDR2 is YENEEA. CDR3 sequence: CASSFLTAPQHF. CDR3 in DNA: TGTGCCAGCAGCTTTCTAACTGCGCCCCAGCATTTT.

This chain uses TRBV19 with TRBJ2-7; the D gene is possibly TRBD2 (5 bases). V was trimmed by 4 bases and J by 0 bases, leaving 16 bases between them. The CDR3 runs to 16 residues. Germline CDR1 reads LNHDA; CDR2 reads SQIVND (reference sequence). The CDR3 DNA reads TGTGCCAGTAGTACTCGGACTGCTCGGAGCTCCTACGAGCAGTACTTC. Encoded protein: CASSTRTARSSYEQYF.

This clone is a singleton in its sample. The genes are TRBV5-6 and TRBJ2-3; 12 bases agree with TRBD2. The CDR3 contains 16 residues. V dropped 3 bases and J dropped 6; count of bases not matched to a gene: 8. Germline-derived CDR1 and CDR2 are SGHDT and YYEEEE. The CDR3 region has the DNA TGTGCCAGCAGCTGGCGGTGGACTAGCGGGACGGATACGCAGTATTTT. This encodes CASSWRWTSGTDTQYF.

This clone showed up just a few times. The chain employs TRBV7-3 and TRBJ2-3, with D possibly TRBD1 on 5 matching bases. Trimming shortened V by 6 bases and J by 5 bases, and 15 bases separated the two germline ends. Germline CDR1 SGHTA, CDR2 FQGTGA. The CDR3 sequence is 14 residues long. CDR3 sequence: CASRKDTGRDTQYF. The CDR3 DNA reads TGTGCCAGCAGAAAGGACACAGGCCGAGATACGCAGTATTTT.

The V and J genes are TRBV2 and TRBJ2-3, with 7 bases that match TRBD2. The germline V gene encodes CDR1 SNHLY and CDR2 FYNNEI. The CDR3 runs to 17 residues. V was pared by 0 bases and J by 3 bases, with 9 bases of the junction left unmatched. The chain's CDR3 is CASSEALGGGITDTQYF. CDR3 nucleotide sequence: TGTGCCAGCAGTGAAGCGCTGGGGGGAGGGATTACAGATACGCAGTATTTT.

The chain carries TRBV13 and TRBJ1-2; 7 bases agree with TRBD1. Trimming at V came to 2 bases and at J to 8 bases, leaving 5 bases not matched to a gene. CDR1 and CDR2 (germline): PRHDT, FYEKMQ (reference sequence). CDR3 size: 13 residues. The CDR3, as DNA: TGTGCCAGCAGCTTAAGGGGGCACAGCGGCTACACCTTC. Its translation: CASSLRGHSGYTF. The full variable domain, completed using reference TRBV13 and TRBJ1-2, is AAGVIQSPRHLIKEKRETATLKCYPIPRHDTVYWYQQGPGQDPQFLISFYEKMQSDKGSIPDRFSAQQFSDYHSELNMSSLELGDSALYFCASSLRGHSGYTFGSGTRLTVV.

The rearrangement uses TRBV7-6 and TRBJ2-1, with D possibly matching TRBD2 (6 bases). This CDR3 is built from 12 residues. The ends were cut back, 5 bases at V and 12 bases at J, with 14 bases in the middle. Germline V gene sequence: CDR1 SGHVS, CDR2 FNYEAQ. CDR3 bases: TGTGCCAGCAGCGCGGTGGGACTGCGGCAGTTCTTC. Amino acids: CASSAVGLRQFF.

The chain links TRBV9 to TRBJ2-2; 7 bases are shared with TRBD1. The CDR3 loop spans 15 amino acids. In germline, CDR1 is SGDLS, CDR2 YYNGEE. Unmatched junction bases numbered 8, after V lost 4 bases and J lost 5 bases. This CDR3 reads CASSLSTGDTGELFF. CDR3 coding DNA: TGTGCCAGCAGCCTCTCTACAGGGGATACCGGGGAGCTGTTTTTT.

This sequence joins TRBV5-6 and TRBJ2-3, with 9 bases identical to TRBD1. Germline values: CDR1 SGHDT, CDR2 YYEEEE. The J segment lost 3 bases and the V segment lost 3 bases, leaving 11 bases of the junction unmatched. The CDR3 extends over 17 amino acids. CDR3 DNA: TGTGCCAGCAGCTCCCGGACCGGGACAGGGTTGACAGATACGCAGTATTTT. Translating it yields CASSSRTGTGLTDTQYF.

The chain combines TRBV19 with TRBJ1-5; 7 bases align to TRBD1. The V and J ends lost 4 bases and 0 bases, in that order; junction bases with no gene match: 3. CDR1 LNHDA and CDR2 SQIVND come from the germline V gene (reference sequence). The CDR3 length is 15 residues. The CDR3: CASSTTGNSNQPQHF. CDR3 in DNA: TGTGCCAGTAGTACGACAGGGAATAGCAATCAGCCCCAGCATTTT.

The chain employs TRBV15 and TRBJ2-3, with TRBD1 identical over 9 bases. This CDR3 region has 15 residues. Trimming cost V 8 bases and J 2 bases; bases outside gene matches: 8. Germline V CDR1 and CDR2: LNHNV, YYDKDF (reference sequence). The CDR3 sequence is CATSRTGAFTDTQYF. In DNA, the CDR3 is TGTGCCACCTCCAGGACAGGGGCCTTCACAGATACGCAGTATTTT.

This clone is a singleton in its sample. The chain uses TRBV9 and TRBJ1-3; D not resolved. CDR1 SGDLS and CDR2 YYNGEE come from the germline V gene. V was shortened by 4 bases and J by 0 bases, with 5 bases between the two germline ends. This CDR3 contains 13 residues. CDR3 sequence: CASSSNSGNTIYF. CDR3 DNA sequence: TGTGCCAGCAGCTCCAACTCTGGAAACACCATATATTTT.